This T cell receptor (beta chain) was identified during a study of T cells in Graves' hyperthyroidism and ophthalmopathy. This clonotype was seen at least ten times. The CDR3 covers 13 residues. In germline, CDR1 is MDHEN, CDR2 SYDVKM. V lost 6 bases and J 4 bases, leaving 12 bases between the germline ends. RNA transcripts were the template for amplifying TCR beta CDR3 regions. The HTBI primer set drove a first-round RT-PCR of the TCR CDR3. One entry per CDR3 protein results from TCRdb running MiXCR on the multiplex PCR reads. In the table there are roughly 660,000 distinct CDR3 sequences, approximately 15% of which are singletons.

The material sequenced was blood. The TCR originated in a man over 45 with Graves' hyperthyroidism. The chain recombines TRBV28 with TRBJ1-2; D is unresolved. This CDR3 reads CASRPSLGYGYTF. The CDR3 nucleotides read TGTGCCAGCAGACCTTCGCTGGGCTATGGCTACACCTTC.